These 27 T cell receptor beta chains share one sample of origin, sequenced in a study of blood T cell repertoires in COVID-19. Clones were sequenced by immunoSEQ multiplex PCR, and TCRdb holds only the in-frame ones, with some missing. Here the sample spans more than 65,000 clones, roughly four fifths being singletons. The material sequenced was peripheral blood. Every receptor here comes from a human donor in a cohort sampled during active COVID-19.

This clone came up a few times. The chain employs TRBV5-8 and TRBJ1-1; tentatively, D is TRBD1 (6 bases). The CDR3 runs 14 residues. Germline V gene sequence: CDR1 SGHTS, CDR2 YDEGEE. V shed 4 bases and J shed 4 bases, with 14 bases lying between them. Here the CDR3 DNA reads TGTGCCAGCAGCCCTCCCGCCAGGGGCACTGAAGCTTTCTTT. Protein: CASSPPARGTEAFF.

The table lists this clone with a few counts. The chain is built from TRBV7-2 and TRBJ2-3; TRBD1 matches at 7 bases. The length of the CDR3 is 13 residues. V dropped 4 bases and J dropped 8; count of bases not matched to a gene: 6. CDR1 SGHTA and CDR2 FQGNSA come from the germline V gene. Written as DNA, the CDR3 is TGTGCCAGCAGCTCCGGACAGGCTGGTACGCAGTATTTT. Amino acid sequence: CASSSGQAGTQYF.

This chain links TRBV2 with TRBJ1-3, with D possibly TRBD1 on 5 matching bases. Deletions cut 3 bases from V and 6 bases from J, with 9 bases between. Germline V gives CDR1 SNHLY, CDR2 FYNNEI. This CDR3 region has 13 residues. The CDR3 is CASSEGLLNTIYF. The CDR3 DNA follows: TGTGCCAGCAGTGAGGGACTCTTAAACACCATATATTTT.

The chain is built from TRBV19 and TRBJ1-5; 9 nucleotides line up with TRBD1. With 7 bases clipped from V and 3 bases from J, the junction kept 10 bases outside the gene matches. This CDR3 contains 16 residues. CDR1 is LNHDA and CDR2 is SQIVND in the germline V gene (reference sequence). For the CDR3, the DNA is TGTGCCAGTATCCCTCACGGACAGGGGAACAATCAGCCCCAGCATTTT. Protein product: CASIPHGQGNNQPQHF.

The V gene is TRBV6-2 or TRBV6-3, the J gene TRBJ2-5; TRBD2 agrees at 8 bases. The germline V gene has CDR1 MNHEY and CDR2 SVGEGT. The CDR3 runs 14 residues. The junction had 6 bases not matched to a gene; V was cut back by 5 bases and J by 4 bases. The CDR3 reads CASSGQAGGETQYF. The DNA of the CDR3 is TGTGCCAGCAGTGGGCAGGCGGGGGGAGAGACCCAGTACTTC.

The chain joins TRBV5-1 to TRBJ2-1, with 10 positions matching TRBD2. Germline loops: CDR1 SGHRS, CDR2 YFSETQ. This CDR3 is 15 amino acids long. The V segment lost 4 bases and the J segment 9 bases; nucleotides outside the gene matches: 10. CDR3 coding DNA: TGCGCCAGCAGCCCTGGTTCTAGCGGGGGTTTTGAGCAGTTCTTC. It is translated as CASSPGSSGGFEQFF.

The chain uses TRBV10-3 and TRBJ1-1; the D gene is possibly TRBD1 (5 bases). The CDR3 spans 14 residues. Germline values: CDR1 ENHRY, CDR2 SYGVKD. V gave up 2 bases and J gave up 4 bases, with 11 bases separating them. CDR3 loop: CAISEGGVLTEAFF. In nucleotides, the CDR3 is TGTGCCATCAGTGAGGGAGGGGTCCTCACTGAAGCTTTCTTT.

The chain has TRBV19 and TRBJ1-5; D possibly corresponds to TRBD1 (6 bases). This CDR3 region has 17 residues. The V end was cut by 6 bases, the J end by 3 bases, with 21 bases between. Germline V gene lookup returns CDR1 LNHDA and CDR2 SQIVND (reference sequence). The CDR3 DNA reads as TGTGCCAGTAGCCACGGGGGGGCCATGAGGATCAATCAGCCCCAGCATTTT. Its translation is CASSHGGAMRINQPQHF.

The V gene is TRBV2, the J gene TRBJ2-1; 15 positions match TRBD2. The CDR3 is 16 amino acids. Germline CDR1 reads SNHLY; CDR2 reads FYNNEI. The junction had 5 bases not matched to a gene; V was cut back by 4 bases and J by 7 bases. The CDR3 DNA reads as TGTGCCAGCAGTGGGACTAGCGGGGGGGCGAGGAATGAGCAGTTCTTC. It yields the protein CASSGTSGGARNEQFF.

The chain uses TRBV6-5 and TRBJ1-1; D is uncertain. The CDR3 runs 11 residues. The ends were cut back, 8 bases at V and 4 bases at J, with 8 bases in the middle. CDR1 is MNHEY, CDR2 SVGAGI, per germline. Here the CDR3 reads CASVTPTEAFF. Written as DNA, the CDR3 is TGTGCCAGCGTAACACCCACTGAAGCTTTCTTT.

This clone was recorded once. The CDR3 spells CASSRTGMSYEQYF. CDR3 in DNA: TGTGCCAGTAGTCGGACAGGGATGTCCTACGAGCAGTACTTC. The genes are TRBV19 and TRBJ2-7, with 8 bases that match TRBD1. Germline CDR1 is LNHDA and CDR2 is SQIVND (reference sequence). After removal of 5 bases from V and 1 base from J, the junction contained 4 bases not matched to a gene. The CDR3 runs to 14 residues. The whole variable domain, filled in from reference TRBV19 and TRBJ2-7, reads DGGITQSPKYLFRKEGQNVTLSCEQNLNHDAMYWYRQDPGQGLRLIYYSQIVNDFQKGDIAEGYSVSREKKESFPLTVTSAQKNPTAFYLCASSRTGMSYEQYFGPGTRLTVT.

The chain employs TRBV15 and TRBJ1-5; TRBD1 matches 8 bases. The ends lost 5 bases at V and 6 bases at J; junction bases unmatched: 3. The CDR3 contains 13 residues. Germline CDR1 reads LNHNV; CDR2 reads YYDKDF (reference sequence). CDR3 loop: CATSLDRGQPQHF. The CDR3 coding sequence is TGTGCCACCAGCCTTGACAGGGGTCAGCCCCAGCATTTT.

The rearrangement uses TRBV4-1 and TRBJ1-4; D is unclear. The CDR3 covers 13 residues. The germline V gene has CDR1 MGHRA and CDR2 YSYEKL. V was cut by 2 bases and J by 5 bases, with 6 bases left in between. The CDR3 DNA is TGCGCCAGCAGCCAATGGCGGAATGAAAAACTGTTTTTT. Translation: CASSQWRNEKLFF.

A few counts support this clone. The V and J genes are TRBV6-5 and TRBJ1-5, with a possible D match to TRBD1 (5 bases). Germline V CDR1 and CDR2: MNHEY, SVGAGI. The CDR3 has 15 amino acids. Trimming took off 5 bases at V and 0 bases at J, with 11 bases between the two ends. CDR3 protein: CASSPGHYSNQPQHF. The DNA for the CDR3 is TGTGCCAGCAGTCCAGGACACTATAGCAATCAGCCCCAGCATTTT.

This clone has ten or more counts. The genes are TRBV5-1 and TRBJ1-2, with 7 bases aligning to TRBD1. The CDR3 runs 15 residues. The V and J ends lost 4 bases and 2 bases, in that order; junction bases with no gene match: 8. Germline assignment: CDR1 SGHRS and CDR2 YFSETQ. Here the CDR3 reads CASSLWGQPNYGYTF. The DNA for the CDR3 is TGCGCCAGCAGCCTATGGGGACAGCCGAACTATGGCTACACCTTC.

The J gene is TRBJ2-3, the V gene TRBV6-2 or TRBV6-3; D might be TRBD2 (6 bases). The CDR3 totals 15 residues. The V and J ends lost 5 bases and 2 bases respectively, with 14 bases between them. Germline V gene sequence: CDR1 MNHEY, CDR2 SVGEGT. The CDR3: CASSNPGLYTDTQYF. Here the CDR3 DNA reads TGTGCCAGCAGTAACCCGGGACTTTACACAGATACGCAGTATTTT.

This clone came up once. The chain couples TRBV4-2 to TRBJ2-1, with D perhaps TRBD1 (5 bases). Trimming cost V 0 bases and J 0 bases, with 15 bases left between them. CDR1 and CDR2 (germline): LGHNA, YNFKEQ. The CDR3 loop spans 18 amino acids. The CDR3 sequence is CASSQDLSGASSYNEQFF. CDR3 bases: TGTGCCAGCAGCCAAGATCTCAGTGGGGCCAGCTCCTACAATGAGCAGTTCTTC.

CDR3 bases: TGTGCCAGCAGGACTGGACAGGGGATCGAGCAGTACTTC. This sequence encodes CASRTGQGIEQYF. The J gene is TRBJ2-7, the V gene TRBV2, with 9 bases lining up with TRBD1. After removal of 6 bases from V and 6 bases from J, the junction contained 6 bases not matched to a gene. Germline V gene data show CDR1 as SNHLY and CDR2 as FYNNEI. The CDR3 has 13 amino acids.

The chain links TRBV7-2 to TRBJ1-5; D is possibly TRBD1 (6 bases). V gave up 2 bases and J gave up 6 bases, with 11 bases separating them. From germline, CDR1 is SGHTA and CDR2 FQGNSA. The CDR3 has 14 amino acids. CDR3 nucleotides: TGTGCCAGCAGCTTACTCGACAGGAGTCAGCCCCAGCATTTT. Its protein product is CASSLLDRSQPQHF.

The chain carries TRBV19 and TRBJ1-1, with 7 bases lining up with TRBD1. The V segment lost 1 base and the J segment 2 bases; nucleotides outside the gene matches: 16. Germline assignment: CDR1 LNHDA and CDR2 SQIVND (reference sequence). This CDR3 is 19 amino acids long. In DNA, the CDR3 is TGTGCCAGTAGTATAGGGCGACGACAGGGAAGATGGGGAAACACTGAAGCTTTCTTT. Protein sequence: CASSIGRRQGRWGNTEAFF.

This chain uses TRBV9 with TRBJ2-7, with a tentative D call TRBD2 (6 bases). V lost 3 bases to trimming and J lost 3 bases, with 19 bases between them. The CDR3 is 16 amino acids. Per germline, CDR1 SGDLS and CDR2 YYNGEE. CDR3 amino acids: CASSAGELPGHYEQYF. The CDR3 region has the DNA TGTGCCAGCAGCGCGGGGGAGTTGCCAGGGCACTACGAGCAGTACTTC.

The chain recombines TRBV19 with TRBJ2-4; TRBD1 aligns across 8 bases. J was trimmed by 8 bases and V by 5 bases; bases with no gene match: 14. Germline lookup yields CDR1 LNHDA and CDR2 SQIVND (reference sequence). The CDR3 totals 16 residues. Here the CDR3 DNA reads TGTGCCAGTAGTGCAAAGCAGGGGGCGCGGGCGTACATTCAGTACTTC. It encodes CASSAKQGARAYIQYF.

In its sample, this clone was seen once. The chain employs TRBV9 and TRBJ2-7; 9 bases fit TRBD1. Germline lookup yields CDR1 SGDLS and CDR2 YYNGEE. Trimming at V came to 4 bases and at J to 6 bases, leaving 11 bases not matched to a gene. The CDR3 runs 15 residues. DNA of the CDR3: TGTGCCAGCAGCCCCCCCGGACAGGGGCCGGGCGAGCAGTACTTC. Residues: CASSPPGQGPGEQYF. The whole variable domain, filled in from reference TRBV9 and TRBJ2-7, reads DSGVTQTPKHLITATGQRVTLRCSPRSGDLSVYWYQQSLDQGLQFLIQYYNGEERAKGNILERFSAQQFPDLHSELNLSSLELGDSALYFCASSPPGQGPGEQYFGPGTRLTVT.

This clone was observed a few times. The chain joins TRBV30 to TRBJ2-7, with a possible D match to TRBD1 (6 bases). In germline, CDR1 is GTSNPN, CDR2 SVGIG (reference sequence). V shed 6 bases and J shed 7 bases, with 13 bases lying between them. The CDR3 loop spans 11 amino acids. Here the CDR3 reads CACETRGEQYF. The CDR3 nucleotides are TGTGCCTGTGAAACCAGGGGTGAGCAGTACTTC. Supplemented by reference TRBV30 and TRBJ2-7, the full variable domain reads SQTIHQWPATLVQPVGSPLSLECTVEGTSNPNLYWYRQAAGRGLQLLFYSVGIGQISSEVPQNLSASRPQDRQFILSSKKLLLSDSGFYLCACETRGEQYFGPGTRLTVT.

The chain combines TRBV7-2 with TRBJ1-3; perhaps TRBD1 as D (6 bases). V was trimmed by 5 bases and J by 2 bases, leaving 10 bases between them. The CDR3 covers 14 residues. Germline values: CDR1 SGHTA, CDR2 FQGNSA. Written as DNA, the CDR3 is TGTGCCAGCAGCCCGGGGGGGCCTGGAAACACCATATATTTT. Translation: CASSPGGPGNTIYF.

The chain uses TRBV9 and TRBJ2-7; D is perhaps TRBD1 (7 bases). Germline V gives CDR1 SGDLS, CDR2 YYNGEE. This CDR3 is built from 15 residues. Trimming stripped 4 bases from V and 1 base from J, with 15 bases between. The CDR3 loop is CASSPRQGGSYEQYF. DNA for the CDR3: TGTGCCAGCAGCCCTCGCCAGGGGGGATCCTACGAGCAGTACTTC.

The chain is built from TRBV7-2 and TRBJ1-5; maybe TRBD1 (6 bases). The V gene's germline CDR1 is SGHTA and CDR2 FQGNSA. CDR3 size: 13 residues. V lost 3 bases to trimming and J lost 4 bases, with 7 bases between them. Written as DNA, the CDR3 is TGTGCCAGCAGCTTGACAGGAAATCAGCCCCAGCATTTT. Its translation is CASSLTGNQPQHF.